Shown below are 15 T cell receptor beta chains from a single sample sequenced in a study of cytomegalovirus exposure and HLA in healthy donors. Primers included in the PCR were 60 Vbeta and 13 Jbeta primers. Data came from immunoSEQ multiplex PCR; TCRdb stores just in-frame clones and leaves some out. The table shows around 200,000 clones, with less than 85% occurring only once. What was sequenced was PBMCs. All receptors come from a boy aged 5-17 years in good health and CMV-seronegative.

This chain joins TRBV5-1 and TRBJ2-2, with a weak D call TRBD1 (6 bases). The CDR3 consists of 15 residues. Germline V gene sequence: CDR1 SGHRS, CDR2 YFSETQ. Trimming shortened V by 3 bases and J by 7 bases, and 16 bases separated the two germline ends. CDR3: CASSYDLKTGGELFF. CDR3 coding DNA: TGCGCCAGCAGCTACGACTTAAAGACAGGCGGGGAGCTGTTTTTT.

CDR3 nucleotide sequence: TGTGCTAGTGGTTTCTCCCCTAGCGGGAGGCTCTACGAGCAGTACTTC. It encodes CASGFSPSGRLYEQYF. The V and J genes are TRBV12-5 and TRBJ2-7, with 11 nucleotides matching TRBD2. The CDR3 is 16 amino acids. Trimming at V came to 3 bases and at J to 3 bases, leaving 7 bases not matched to a gene. Germline V gene data show CDR1 as LGHNT and CDR2 as FRNRAP.

This chain connects TRBV2 to TRBJ2-2; D unresolved. This CDR3 is 15 amino acids long. Per the germline V gene, CDR1 is SNHLY and CDR2 is FYNNEI. V was clipped by 6 bases and J by 3 bases, with 14 bases between them. CDR3 sequence: CASRERGWYTGELFF. The CDR3 nucleotides are TGTGCCAGCAGGGAGAGAGGATGGTACACCGGGGAGCTGTTTTTT.

This clone was seen a few times. J is TRBJ1-1 and V is TRBV9; 8 bases fit TRBD1. CDR3 size: 15 residues. Germline assignment: CDR1 SGDLS and CDR2 YYNGEE. Germline trimming cut 4 bases from V and 3 bases from J; bases unmatched to any gene: 8. CDR3 coding DNA: TGTGCCAGCAGCCCGACAGGGGAGGTGGACACTGAAGCTTTCTTT. It encodes CASSPTGEVDTEAFF.

The rearrangement links TRBV5-4 to TRBJ2-3; 13 nucleotides match TRBD2. The CDR3 loop spans 17 amino acids. Germline trimming cut 4 bases from V and 2 bases from J; bases unmatched to any gene: 7. The germline V gene has CDR1 SGHNT and CDR2 YYREEE (reference sequence). CDR3 nucleotide sequence: TGTGCCAGCAGCGGGGGGGGACTAGCGGGATTCACAGATACGCAGTATTTT. Translating it yields CASSGGGLAGFTDTQYF.

The sample holds a few counts of this clone. V is TRBV5-6 and J is TRBJ2-5, with D maybe TRBD1 (5 bases). CDR1 SGHDT and CDR2 YYEEEE come from the germline V gene. This CDR3 is built from 14 residues. The V end lost 4 bases, the J end lost 1 base, and 11 bases lay between the germline ends. This CDR3 reads CASSAGQVQETQYF. The DNA of the CDR3 is TGTGCCAGCAGCGCCGGACAAGTCCAAGAGACCCAGTACTTC. The full variable domain, its missing parts supplied by reference TRBV5-6 and TRBJ2-5, is DAGVTQSPTHLIKTRGQQVTLRCSPKSGHDTVSWYQQALGQGPQFIFQYYEEEERQRGNFPDRFSGHQFPNYSSELNVNALLLGDSALYLCASSAGQVQETQYFGPGTRLLVL.

This clone was recorded only once. The genes are TRBV9 and TRBJ1-1; D call uncertain. There are 13 residues in the CDR3. The V gene lost 6 bases and the J gene lost 1 base, with 10 bases spanning the gap. Germline CDR1 SGDLS, CDR2 YYNGEE. DNA of the CDR3: TGTGCCAGCAATCGACAAGCGAACACTGAAGCTTTCTTT. Protein product: CASNRQANTEAFF. The full variable domain, its missing parts supplied by reference TRBV9 and TRBJ1-1, is DSGVTQTPKHLITATGQRVTLRCSPRSGDLSVYWYQQSLDQGLQFLIQYYNGEERAKGNILERFSAQQFPDLHSELNLSSLELGDSALYFCASNRQANTEAFFGQGTRLTVV.

This clone has just one count. The genes are TRBV29-1 and TRBJ2-5, with D maybe TRBD1 (6 bases). Per germline, CDR1 SQVTM and CDR2 ANQGSEA. The V end lost 4 bases, the J end lost 1 base, and 16 bases lay between the germline ends. CDR3 length equals 15 residues. CDR3 bases: TGCAGCGTTGCCTACCTACAGGGCCCCCAAGAGACCCAGTACTTC. It specifies CSVAYLQGPQETQYF. Supplemented by reference TRBV29-1 and TRBJ2-5, the full variable domain reads SAVISQKPSRDICQRGTSLTIQCQVDSQVTMMFWYRQQPGQSLTLIATANQGSEATYESGFVIDKFPISRPNLTFSTLTVSNMSPEDSSIYLCSVAYLQGPQETQYFGPGTRLLVL.

The chain has TRBV19 and TRBJ2-3; 7 positions agree with TRBD2. Germline V gene sequence: CDR1 LNHDA, CDR2 SQIVND (reference sequence). V gave up 4 bases and J gave up 1 base; unmatched junction bases: 11. The CDR3 length is 17 residues. The CDR3 DNA is TGTGCCAGTAGTAAAGGAACTAGTGGGGGGGGCACAGATACGCAGTATTTT. Translated: CASSKGTSGGGTDTQYF. Drawing the rest from reference TRBV19 and TRBJ2-3, the complete variable domain is DGGITQSPKYLFRKEGQNVTLSCEQNLNHDAMYWYRQDPGQGLRLIYYSQIVNDFQKGDIAEGYSVSREKKESFPLTVTSAQKNPTAFYLCASSKGTSGGGTDTQYFGPGTRLTVL.

The gene calls are TRBV19 and TRBJ2-4, with D possibly matching TRBD2 (5 bases). The length of the CDR3 is 14 residues. The V gene lost 6 bases and the J gene lost 5 bases, with 14 bases spanning the gap. Germline lookup yields CDR1 LNHDA and CDR2 SQIVND (reference sequence). The CDR3 DNA follows: TGTGCCAGTAGCCCCCGGGGTCTCGAAAACATTCAGTACTTC. Translation gives CASSPRGLENIQYF.

The chain is built from TRBV5-6 and TRBJ1-1, with D unresolved. The CDR3 contains 15 residues. CDR1 SGHDT and CDR2 YYEEEE come from the germline V gene. V was pared by 0 bases and J by 3 bases, with 12 bases between. CDR3 protein: CASSLAGSEYTEAFF. CDR3 coding DNA: TGTGCCAGCAGCTTGGCCGGCAGCGAGTACACTGAAGCTTTCTTT.

Details on this clone: Other DNA sequences from this sample encode an identical CDR3 as well. V is TRBV9 and J is TRBJ2-3; 8 bases are shared with TRBD2. The junction had 7 bases not matched to a gene; V was cut back by 0 bases and J by 4 bases. From germline, CDR1 is SGDLS and CDR2 YYNGEE. This CDR3 comprises 16 residues. This CDR3 reads CASSVVSGAGADTQYF. Written as DNA, the CDR3 is TGTGCCAGCAGCGTAGTATCGGGAGCGGGGGCAGATACGCAGTATTTT.

The chain is built from TRBV18 and TRBJ1-2; weak D call: TRBD1 (6 bases). CDR1 and CDR2 (germline): KGHSH, LQKENI. V was trimmed by 4 bases and J by 2 bases, leaving 8 bases between them. The CDR3 runs to 13 residues. This CDR3 reads CASSRDTNYGYTF. The CDR3 DNA follows: TGTGCCAGCTCACGGGACACCAACTATGGCTACACCTTC.

The rearrangement joins TRBV18 to TRBJ1-3, with D perhaps TRBD1 (5 bases). Germline CDR1 is KGHSH and CDR2 is LQKENI. The CDR3 contains 14 residues. V was pared by 3 bases and J by 0 bases, with 6 bases between. The CDR3 bases are TGTGCCAGCTCACCGACAGACTCTGGAAACACCATATATTTT. Translating gives CASSPTDSGNTIYF.

The chain combines TRBV29-1 with TRBJ2-2; maybe TRBD1 (6 bases). Trimming stripped 2 bases from V and 6 bases from J, with 13 bases between. This CDR3 comprises 14 residues. Germline CDR1 and CDR2: SQVTM and ANQGSEA. CDR3 nucleotides: TGCAGCGTTGAAATACAGGGAGTGTCCGGGGAGCTGTTTTTT. As protein: CSVEIQGVSGELFF.